This T cell receptor (beta chain) was sequenced in a study of beta chain features in type 1 diabetes. Study results and caveats: Shorter TCRB CDR3s, moderately but significantly so, marked every one of the four CD4+ subsets in Type 1 diabetes patients.

Each of the CD4+ naive, central memory, regulatory and stem cell-like memory populations was sorted via CD45RO/CCR7/CD25/CD127/CD95/CD27. Since all of the isolated RNA was reverse transcribed, expressed TCRB transcripts were what got sequenced. Clones were read by immunoSEQ multiplex PCR, and TCRdb kept only the in-frame ones, dropping some. The table shows roughly 150,000 clones, with around 9% occurring only once. Of note for this clone: Its antigen is not identified.

The sequenced material came from central memory CD4+ T cells from blood. This receptor was identified in a woman in her twenties or thirties with type 1 diabetes.

DNA for the CDR3: TGTGCCAGCAGCTTAGTGGCTTGGGGGGGAAATGAGCAGTTCTTC. Encoded protein: CASSLVAWGGNEQFF. V gene TRBV11-2 combines with J gene TRBJ2-1; the match to TRBD2 covers 7 bases. Germline lookup yields CDR1 SGHAT and CDR2 FQNNGV. The ends lost 1 base at V and 7 bases at J; junction bases unmatched: 7. This CDR3 has 15 amino acids.